This T cell receptor beta chain was recovered during a study of OX40 agonist ivuxolimab in advanced cancers. As for the study in general: The dose-escalation cohort had hepatocellular carcinoma, melanoma, renal cell or head and neck cancer. Partial responses occurred in Three dose-escalation patients, one with hepatocellular carcinoma and two with cutaneous melanoma.

Prior autoimmune disease or systemic immunosuppression barred patients. The CDR3 runs to 14 residues. CDR1 is SNHLY and CDR2 is FYNNEI in the germline V gene. The V gene lost 4 bases and the J gene lost 2 bases, with 10 bases spanning the gap. Produced via immunoSEQ multiplex PCR; TCRdb's table is partial and in-frame only. The data hold approximately 10,000 clones, with just over 85% observed a single time. Here the sequenced sample was CD4+ or CD8+ T cells sorted from blood, taken in a trial of the OX40 agonist ivuxolimab. This chain connects TRBV2 to TRBJ2-3; D not certain. This TCR was sampled from an adult with an advanced solid tumor such as melanoma, head and neck, liver or kidney cancer. CDR3 in DNA: TGTGCCAGCAGTGGGCTAGGGAACACAGATACGCAGTATTTT. As protein: CASSGLGNTDTQYF.